The 30 T cell receptor beta chains listed next were all sequenced from one sample in a study of blood T cell repertoires in COVID-19. TCRdb's copy holds only in-frame clones and misses some; the assay was immunoSEQ multiplex PCR. The sample gives 150,000 to 200,000 clones, around 76% of which show up once; 17% is in the top ten. Sequencing used PBMCs or T cells enriched from blood (not recorded which). Source of these receptors: a woman aged 45-59 years with acute COVID-19.

The rearrangement links TRBV3-1 (or the pseudogene TRBV3-2) to TRBJ1-5; TRBD1 agrees at 7 bases. Germline loops: CDR1 LGHDT, CDR2 YNNKEL (reference sequence). There are 14 residues in the CDR3. Germline trimming cut 3 bases from V and 7 bases from J; bases unmatched to any gene: 6. The CDR3 sequence: CASSQTGLRQPQHF. CDR3 sequence (DNA): TGTGCCAGCAGCCAGACAGGGTTAAGGCAGCCCCAGCATTTT.

The rearrangement joins TRBV5-4 to TRBJ2-1; TRBD2 might be the D (6 bases). Germline CDR1 is SGHNT and CDR2 is YYREEE (reference sequence). V was pared by 0 bases and J by 2 bases, with 12 bases between. There are 16 residues in the CDR3. The CDR3 DNA reads as TGTGCCAGCAGCTTGGCCGGGGGAGAGGCCTACAATGAGCAGTTCTTC. Protein: CASSLAGGEAYNEQFF. The full variable domain, with the rest looked up from reference TRBV5-4 and TRBJ2-1, is ETGVTQSPTHLIKTRGQQVTLRCSSQSGHNTVSWYQQALGQGPQFIFQYYREEENGRGNFPPRFSGLQFPNYSSELNVNALELDDSALYLCASSLAGGEAYNEQFFGPGTRLTVL.

The J gene is TRBJ2-1, the V gene TRBV5-4, with 8 bases lining up with TRBD2. CDR3 length equals 13 residues. The germline V gene has CDR1 SGHNT and CDR2 YYREEE (reference sequence). V shed 4 bases and J 6 bases; nucleotides not matched to a gene: 3. CDR3 bases: TGTGCCAGCAGCCCCGGGGGGGGCAATGAGCAGTTCTTC. The encoded protein is CASSPGGGNEQFF.

The V call is TRBV7-2, the J call TRBJ2-5; D is possibly TRBD2 (7 bases). Germline CDR1 SGHTA, CDR2 FQGNSA. The CDR3 is 16 residues long. The V end was cut by 3 bases, the J end by 1 base, with 15 bases between. The CDR3 reads CASSLRRGEGQETQYF. The CDR3 DNA follows: TGTGCCAGCAGCTTGCGTAGGGGGGAGGGCCAAGAGACCCAGTACTTC.

The chain has TRBV3-1 (or the pseudogene TRBV3-2) and TRBJ1-4; maybe TRBD1 (6 bases). The CDR3 is 15 amino acids. The V gene's germline CDR1 is LGHDT and CDR2 YNNKEL (reference sequence). V was pared by 4 bases and J by 8 bases, with 17 bases between. This CDR3 reads CASSRGGGLGEKLFF. CDR3 DNA: TGTGCCAGCAGCCGAGGGGGAGGGCTTGGGGAAAAACTGTTTTTT.

This clone was detected only once. The chain carries TRBV6-5 and TRBJ2-1; no firm D call. The CDR3 runs 12 residues. Looked up from germline, CDR1 is MNHEY and CDR2 is SVGAGI. V gave up 10 bases and J gave up 6 bases, with 13 bases separating them. The CDR3 region is CATNRGGNEQFF. DNA for the CDR3: TGTGCCACCAATAGAGGTGGCAATGAGCAGTTCTTC.

The chain carries TRBV28 and TRBJ2-2, with D possibly matching TRBD2 (7 bases). The CDR3 loop spans 18 amino acids. The V end was cut by 6 bases, the J end by 4 bases, with 24 bases between. CDR1 MDHEN and CDR2 SYDVKM come from the germline V gene. The CDR3 region is CASSPSGRGRLSTGELFF. DNA of the CDR3: TGTGCCAGCAGCCCTTCTGGGAGGGGGAGGTTGAGCACCGGGGAGCTGTTTTTT.

The gene calls are TRBV5-6 and TRBJ1-5; TRBD1 matches 9 bases. V lost 4 bases and J lost 5; bases outside the gene matches: 4. This CDR3 has 14 amino acids. Germline CDR1 reads SGHDT; CDR2 reads YYEEEE. The CDR3 DNA reads TGTGCCAGCAGCCACAGGGGGCGGGATCAGCCCCAGCATTTT. Amino acid sequence: CASSHRGRDQPQHF.

The chain employs TRBV28 and TRBJ2-7; possibly TRBD1 for D (6 bases). The CDR3 runs 13 residues. Germline values: CDR1 MDHEN, CDR2 SYDVKM. V lost 7 bases and J lost 2, with 12 bases in between. The CDR3 region has the DNA TGTGCCAGCACCCCGGGACACACCTACGAGCAGTACGTC. It yields the protein CASTPGHTYEQYV.

The chain joins TRBV14 to TRBJ2-5, with a possible D match to TRBD2 (6 bases). Trimming took 6 bases from V and 5 from J, leaving 19 bases between them. CDR3 length equals 15 residues. Germline V lookup: CDR1 SGHDN, CDR2 FVKESK. The CDR3 sequence is CASRRESDPKETQYF. CDR3 nucleotide sequence: TGTGCCAGCAGACGGGAGTCCGACCCCAAGGAGACCCAGTACTTC.

The table lists this clone with a few counts. The chain couples TRBV5-6 to TRBJ1-2; D not certain. Looked up from germline, CDR1 is SGHDT and CDR2 is YYEEEE. This CDR3 region has 14 residues. V was clipped by 1 base and J by 2 bases, with 9 bases between them. Here the CDR3 DNA reads TGTGCCAGCAGCTTGTATCCAGGAAACTATGGCTACACCTTC. Translating gives CASSLYPGNYGYTF.

This clone has a single count. The genes are TRBV7-3 and TRBJ2-1; 13 nucleotides line up with TRBD2. The CDR3 covers 18 residues. From germline, CDR1 is SGHTA and CDR2 FQGTGA. The junction had 12 bases not matched to a gene; V was cut back by 2 bases and J by 8 bases. CDR3 residues: CASSLSGTSGAQRDEQFF. Written as DNA, the CDR3 is TGTGCCAGCAGCTTATCCGGGACTAGCGGGGCTCAAAGGGATGAGCAGTTCTTC.

The DNA of the CDR3 is TGTGCCAGCAGCCCCGGGACAGGGGTAACTAATGAAAAACTGTTTTTT. Translated, it gives CASSPGTGVTNEKLFF. The chain uses TRBV28 and TRBJ1-4; 10 bases match TRBD1. The V gene's germline CDR1 is MDHEN and CDR2 SYDVKM. Trimming at V came to 6 bases and at J to 1 base, leaving 5 bases not matched to a gene. This CDR3 contains 16 residues.

The genes are TRBV6-5 and TRBJ1-1, with 9 bases fitting TRBD1. Per germline, CDR1 MNHEY and CDR2 SVGAGI. The CDR3 loop spans 15 amino acids. V trimming: 6 bases; J trimming: 9 bases; junction bases outside the gene matches: 14. The CDR3 here is CASSSSGQGSKKAFF. The CDR3 DNA reads as TGTGCCAGCAGCAGCTCGGGACAGGGTTCTAAGAAAGCTTTCTTT.

V and J are TRBV7-8 and TRBJ1-2; D is possibly TRBD1 (6 bases). V was trimmed by 5 bases and J by 5 bases, leaving 12 bases between them. The CDR3 loop spans 13 amino acids. Germline CDR1 reads SGHVS; CDR2 reads FQNEAQ. CDR3 coding DNA: TGTGCCAGCAGCCAAGCAGGGGCTTATGGCTACACCTTC. Translated, it gives CASSQAGAYGYTF. Complete variable domain (other parts from reference TRBV7-8 and TRBJ1-2): GAGVSQSPRYKVAKRGQDVALRCDPISGHVSLFWYQQALGQGPEFLTYFQNEAQLDKSGLPSDRFFAERPEGSVSTLKIQRTQQEDSAVYLCASSQAGAYGYTFGSGTRLTVV.

The CDR3 region is CATSDSFGGAHNQPQHF. CDR3 sequence (DNA): TGTGCCACCAGTGATTCATTTGGGGGGGCTCACAATCAGCCCCAGCATTTT. The chain employs TRBV24-1 and TRBJ1-5; D may be TRBD1 (6 bases). Germline-derived CDR1 and CDR2 are KGHDR and SFDVKD. The V end lost 2 bases, the J end lost 3 bases, and 16 bases lay between the germline ends. The CDR3 has 17 residues.

This clone occurred once. This chain joins TRBV7-9 and TRBJ2-1; TRBD2 matches 15 bases. The CDR3 contains 18 residues. In germline, CDR1 is SEHNR, CDR2 FQNEAQ (reference sequence). Germline trimming cut 5 bases from V and 1 base from J; bases unmatched to any gene: 6. The CDR3 coding sequence is TGTGCCAGCAGCCCGGCCGGGACTAGCGGGGGGTCCTACAATGAGCAGTTCTTC. It translates to CASSPAGTSGGSYNEQFF.

V and J are TRBV21-1 and TRBJ1-2; TRBD1, the D gene given by the table, was not confirmed from the DNA. TRBV21-1 constitutes a pseudogene. The CDR3 has 14 residues. The CDR3 coding sequence is TGTGCCAGCAGCAAGTGTGGACAGGTCGGTGGCTACACCTTC. The encoded protein is CASSKCGQVGGYTF.

This chain links TRBV21-1 with TRBJ1-5; the listed D gene, TRBD1, was not tested against the DNA. TRBV21-1 is tagged as a pseudogene. This CDR3 is built from 17 residues. CDR3 amino acids: CASSKLMGDRGNQPQHF. The CDR3 nucleotides read TGTGCCAGCAGCAAATTGATGGGCGACAGGGGTAATCAGCCCCAGCATTTT.

The CDR3 DNA follows: TGCGCCAGCAGCCAGCCGGGACAGGGGGCCGCCAGCTCTGGAAACACCATATATTTT. Translated, it gives CASSQPGQGAASSGNTIYF. V usage is TRBV4-1 and J usage is TRBJ1-3; TRBD1 agrees at 12 bases. The J segment lost 0 bases and the V segment lost 3 bases, leaving 9 bases of the junction unmatched. This CDR3 contains 19 residues. CDR1 is MGHRA, CDR2 YSYEKL, per germline.

J is TRBJ1-2 and V is TRBV2, with unresolved D. From germline, CDR1 is SNHLY and CDR2 FYNNEI. Trimming pared 8 bases from V and 9 bases from J, leaving 16 bases between. The CDR3 sequence is 12 residues long. In nucleotides, the CDR3 is TGTGCCAGCCGCCAGGAAGGTATCAGCTACACCTTC. Its translation is CASRQEGISYTF.

The chain is built from TRBV30 and TRBJ1-2; D is unclear. Germline CDR1 is GTSNPN and CDR2 is SVGIG (reference sequence). The CDR3 has 11 residues. Trimming took 5 bases from V and 4 from J, leaving 8 bases between them. CDR3 nucleotides: TGTGCCTGGGGACTCTCCTATGGCTACACCTTC. Residues: CAWGLSYGYTF.

This clone was counted only a few times. V is TRBV28 and J is TRBJ1-5, with 7 bases aligning to TRBD1. J was trimmed by 4 bases and V by 0 bases; bases with no gene match: 6. Germline CDR1 is MDHEN and CDR2 is SYDVKM. The CDR3 contains 16 residues. The CDR3 spells CASSLWVGTDNQPQHF. The CDR3 region has the DNA TGTGCCAGCAGTTTATGGGTAGGGACAGATAATCAGCCCCAGCATTTT.

The chain couples TRBV30 to TRBJ1-3; maybe TRBD1 (5 bases). Germline CDR1 is GTSNPN and CDR2 is SVGIG (reference sequence). The CDR3 totals 11 residues. The V gene lost 5 bases and the J gene lost 8 bases, with 10 bases spanning the gap. Written as DNA, the CDR3 is TGTGCCTGGTTGGAGGGGTACACCATATATTTT. Translated: CAWLEGYTIYF.

This chain joins TRBV4-2 and TRBJ1-5; TRBD1 matches at 9 bases. The ends lost 1 base at V and 4 bases at J; junction bases unmatched: 5. CDR3 length: 16 residues. CDR1 LGHNA and CDR2 YNFKEQ come from the germline V gene. DNA for the CDR3: TGTGCCAGCAGCCAAGCTGGGGACAGGGTTAATCAGCCCCAGCATTTT. This codes for CASSQAGDRVNQPQHF.

The chain carries TRBV9 and TRBJ2-5, with a tentative D call TRBD2 (5 bases). The CDR3 is made up of 15 amino acids. Germline CDR1 SGDLS, CDR2 YYNGEE. The V and J ends lost 4 bases and 0 bases respectively, with 13 bases between them. The CDR3 DNA sequence: TGTGCCAGCAGCTCCCGCGGCGGGTACCAAGAGACCCAGTACTTC. Translation: CASSSRGGYQETQYF.

In nucleotides, the CDR3 is TGTGCCAGCAGCCCTGAGCACAGCTCCTACAATGAGCAGTTCTTC. Translation: CASSPEHSSYNEQFF. The gene calls are TRBV4-2 and TRBJ2-1; D remains unclear. This CDR3 contains 15 residues. Trimming stripped 4 bases from V and 0 bases from J, with 10 bases between. Germline V gives CDR1 LGHNA, CDR2 YNFKEQ.

The V and J genes are TRBV30 and TRBJ1-2; possibly TRBD1 for D (6 bases). The V end lost 2 bases, the J end lost 5 bases, and 18 bases lay between the germline ends. Per the germline V gene, CDR1 is GTSNPN and CDR2 is SVGIG (reference sequence). The length of the CDR3 is 15 residues. The CDR3 DNA follows: TGTGCCTGGAGTCGACAGGACGCCTCTGGGTATGGCTACACCTTC. It translates to CAWSRQDASGYGYTF.

This clone was seen more than once but under ten times. The J gene is TRBJ2-3, the V gene TRBV5-8; 7 nucleotides line up with TRBD1. The V gene end was trimmed by 2 bases and the J gene end by 2 bases; junction bases not matched to a gene: 8. The CDR3 runs to 16 residues. CDR1 and CDR2 (germline): SGHTS, YDEGEE. The CDR3 is CASSFQGGATTDTQYF. For the CDR3, the DNA is TGTGCCAGCAGCTTTCAAGGGGGCGCGACCACAGATACGCAGTATTTT. Full variable domain (remainder filled in from reference TRBV5-8 and TRBJ2-3): EAGVTQSPTHLIKTRGQQATLRCSPISGHTSVYWYQQALGLGLQFLLWYDEGEERNRGNFPPRFSGRQFPNYSSELNVNALELEDSALYLCASSFQGGATTDTQYFGPGTRLTVL.

The J gene is TRBJ2-1, the V gene TRBV2; 9 positions match TRBD2. Trimming cost V 8 bases and J 5 bases; bases outside gene matches: 13. This CDR3 contains 16 residues. Germline V gene data show CDR1 as SNHLY and CDR2 as FYNNEI. The CDR3 loop reads CASHEGSGGRNNEQFF. The DNA for the CDR3 is TGTGCCAGCCATGAAGGAAGCGGGGGGAGAAACAATGAGCAGTTCTTC.